The 26 T cell receptor beta chains reported below all come from one sample, sequenced in a study of chemoradiotherapy in HPV16-positive cancers (dated by TCRdb to 2021 to 2024). Receptor libraries were prepared by the immunoSEQ multiplex PCR assay. TCRdb stores this immuneACCESS table with in-frame sequences only. Part of the clones is absent; in the studies checked, under half of the shortfall reflects unresolved V genes, and no reason is known for the rest. The sample table lists around 17,000 clones, 60% to 80% of them with a count of one. The ten largest clonotypes hold 6.5% to 10% of the sample. The sequencing used tumor tissue, collected from a patient who underwent chemoradiotherapy. These receptors were collected from a human donor with HPV-associated anogenital cancer.

The V and J genes are TRBV11-2 and TRBJ2-7; either TRBD1 or TRBD2 may fit D (5 bases each). In germline, CDR1 is SGHAT, CDR2 FQNNGV. V was trimmed by 3 bases and J by 6 bases, leaving 15 bases between them. CDR3 length: 14 residues. The CDR3: CASSFVGTSSEQYF. CDR3 DNA: TGTGCCAGCAGCTTTGTCGGGACGTCTAGCGAGCAGTACTTC.

This sequence joins TRBV21-1 and TRBJ2-1; the DNA was not compared with TRBD1, the D call given in the table. TRBV21-1 corresponds to a pseudogene. CDR3 size: 12 residues. The CDR3 region is CASSRTGGEQFF. Here the CDR3 DNA reads TGTGCCAGCAGCCGTACAGGGGGCGAGCAGTTCTTC.

The chain employs TRBV28 and TRBJ2-5; D tentatively fits TRBD1 or TRBD2 (5 bases each). Trimming removed 5 bases from V and 5 bases from J, with 15 bases in between. Germline V CDR1 and CDR2: MDHEN, SYDVKM. The CDR3 loop spans 14 amino acids. The CDR3 DNA reads as TGTGCCAGCAGTCCGTCAGGGACGGGGGAGACCCAGTACTTC. Translated, it gives CASSPSGTGETQYF.

The chain uses TRBV6-1 and TRBJ1-2, with unresolved D. Germline V gene lookup returns CDR1 MNHNS and CDR2 SASEGT. The ends were cut back, 6 bases at V and 0 bases at J, with 11 bases in the middle. The CDR3 is 14 amino acids. CDR3 nucleotide sequence: TGTGCCAGCAGGCGGCAAGCATCTAACTATGGCTACACCTTC. Translated, it gives CASRRQASNYGYTF.

The V and J genes are TRBV10-3 and TRBJ1-2, with 8 positions matching TRBD1. This CDR3 is 14 amino acids long. Trimming at V came to 6 bases and at J to 4 bases, leaving 7 bases not matched to a gene. Germline V gene data show CDR1 as ENHRY and CDR2 as SYGVKD. The CDR3 DNA is TGTGCCATCAGGCCCAGCGACAGGGGCTATGGCTACACCTTC. Translating gives CAIRPSDRGYGYTF.

V usage is TRBV19 and J usage is TRBJ2-1, with D hard to call. V lost 7 bases to trimming and J lost 4 bases, with 11 bases between them. The length of the CDR3 is 13 residues. CDR1 is LNHDA, CDR2 SQIVND, per germline (reference sequence). CDR3 DNA sequence: TGTGCCAGTATCCCCTGGAGTTACAATGAGCAGTTCTTC. Translation gives CASIPWSYNEQFF.

In its sample, this clone was seen a few times. CDR3 DNA: TGCAGCGGGGCGCGGACTGAAGCTTTCTTT. Translated: CSGARTEAFF. The chain employs TRBV29-1 and TRBJ1-1; D call uncertain. Trimming took 7 bases from V and 5 from J, leaving 8 bases between them. CDR1 and CDR2 from the germline V gene are SQVTM and ANQGSEA. This CDR3 has 10 amino acids.

This clone was counted a few times. The rearrangement joins TRBV10-3 to TRBJ1-1, with D unresolved. In germline, CDR1 is ENHRY, CDR2 SYGVKD. The CDR3 covers 15 residues. V shed 9 bases and J shed 1 base, with 18 bases lying between them. The CDR3 coding sequence is TGTGCCATAAATAGGGCGGGCGCGGAGAACACTGAAGCTTTCTTT. This encodes CAINRAGAENTEAFF.

The genes are TRBV6-1 and TRBJ1-5; D uncertain. The germline V gene has CDR1 MNHNS and CDR2 SASEGT. V was cut by 6 bases and J by 4 bases, with 16 bases left in between. The CDR3 sequence is 15 residues long. CDR3 nucleotides: TGTGCCAGCAGGCGGGTACCTTTAGCAAATCAGCCCCAGCATTTT. Protein product: CASRRVPLANQPQHF.

The chain links TRBV4-2 to TRBJ2-3; 8 bases are a match to TRBD1. Germline CDR1 and CDR2: LGHNA and YNFKEQ. The CDR3 length is 15 residues. J gave up 6 bases and V 3 bases, and 8 bases lay outside the gene matches. In DNA, the CDR3 is TGTGCCAGCAGCCATGGACAGGGTCCCGTGGATACGCAGTATTTT. Translated: CASSHGQGPVDTQYF.

In this sample, this clone turned up once. This chain's CDR3 is CASSHMTSPWETQYF. CDR3 nucleotide sequence: TGCGCCAGCAGCCACATGACTAGTCCTTGGGAGACCCAGTACTTC. The chain couples TRBV4-1 to TRBJ2-5, with D possibly TRBD2 on 6 matching bases. This CDR3 has 15 residues. From germline, CDR1 is MGHRA and CDR2 YSYEKL. V was cut by 3 bases and J by 5 bases, with 16 bases left in between.

The genes are TRBV2 and TRBJ1-1, with D tentatively TRBD1 (5 bases). This CDR3 has 14 residues. V lost 4 bases, J lost 1 base, and 10 bases lay in between. Germline assignment: CDR1 SNHLY and CDR2 FYNNEI. The CDR3 spells CASSVGQTNTEAFF. The CDR3, as DNA: TGTGCCAGCAGTGTGGGGCAGACGAACACTGAAGCTTTCTTT.

The CDR3 sequence is CASSLRGGETQYF. The CDR3 DNA follows: TGTGCCAGCAGCCTCAGGGGTGGGGAGACCCAGTACTTC. The V gene is TRBV7-3, the J gene TRBJ2-5, with D possibly TRBD1 on 6 matching bases. Germline V gene lookup returns CDR1 SGHTA and CDR2 FQGTGA. V was cut by 5 bases and J by 5 bases, with 12 bases left in between. The CDR3 has 13 amino acids.

The V call is TRBV10-3, the J call TRBJ2-2; a possible D gene is TRBD1 (6 bases). Germline CDR1 ENHRY, CDR2 SYGVKD. The CDR3 runs 13 residues. The V gene lost 2 bases and the J gene lost 9 bases, with 10 bases spanning the gap. CDR3 nucleotide sequence: TGTGCCATCAGTGAGACCGGACAGAGGGAGCTGTTTTTT. It translates to CAISETGQRELFF.

The chain combines TRBV6-6 with TRBJ1-3; D remains ambiguous. Germline lookup yields CDR1 MNHNY and CDR2 SVGAGI (reference sequence). The V gene lost 5 bases and the J gene lost 0 bases, with 11 bases spanning the gap. The CDR3 covers 15 residues. This CDR3 is CASSPDGNSGNTIYF. CDR3 in DNA: TGTGCCAGCAGTCCGGACGGCAACTCTGGAAACACCATATATTTT.

The chain uses TRBV9 and TRBJ2-3; the match to TRBD2 covers 9 bases. The CDR3 length is 15 residues. Germline CDR1 SGDLS, CDR2 YYNGEE. The V gene end was trimmed by 3 bases and the J gene end by 2 bases; junction bases not matched to a gene: 4. The CDR3 nucleotides are TGTGCCAGCAGCGCTCTAGCGGGGCCCACAGATACGCAGTATTTT. It is translated as CASSALAGPTDTQYF.

The rearrangement joins TRBV2 to TRBJ2-2; 7 nucleotides line up with TRBD2. Trimming at V came to 6 bases and at J to 3 bases, leaving 10 bases not matched to a gene. Germline V gene lookup returns CDR1 SNHLY and CDR2 FYNNEI. This CDR3 has 16 amino acids. The chain's CDR3 is CASRVMGGVDTGELFF. The CDR3 DNA follows: TGTGCCAGCAGGGTGATGGGGGGGGTGGACACCGGGGAGCTGTTTTTT.

The chain couples TRBV11-2 to TRBJ1-1, with D uncertain. The CDR3 runs to 14 residues. CDR1 and CDR2 from the germline V gene are SGHAT and FQNNGV. V was cut by 5 bases and J by 1 base, with 11 bases left in between. The CDR3, as DNA: TGTGCCAGCAGCCCCCGTACGGCGAACACTGAAGCTTTCTTT. It translates to CASSPRTANTEAFF.

The rearrangement uses TRBV27 and TRBJ2-7, with 7 nucleotides matching TRBD2. CDR3 length equals 16 residues. Losses at the gene ends were 3 bases for V and 3 bases for J; bases not matched to a gene: 11. CDR1 is MNHEY, CDR2 SMNVEV, per germline (reference sequence). In DNA, the CDR3 is TGTGCCAGCAGTTTTGCTTTGTCTAGCGGACGCTACGAGCAGTACTTC. Translated, it gives CASSFALSSGRYEQYF.

V and J are TRBV19 and TRBJ1-2; a possible D gene is TRBD1 (6 bases). V lost 7 bases, J lost 8 bases, and 20 bases lay in between. Germline lookup yields CDR1 LNHDA and CDR2 SQIVND (reference sequence). There are 14 residues in the CDR3. The CDR3 sequence: CASTRGGSGVGYTF. The CDR3, as DNA: TGTGCCAGTACTCGGGGGGGCTCGGGTGTCGGCTACACCTTC. The complete variable domain, with remaining parts taken from reference TRBV19 and TRBJ1-2, reads DGGITQSPKYLFRKEGQNVTLSCEQNLNHDAMYWYRQDPGQGLRLIYYSQIVNDFQKGDIAEGYSVSREKKESFPLTVTSAQKNPTAFYLCASTRGGSGVGYTFGSGTRLTVV.

This clone was observed a few times. The genes are TRBV6-6 and TRBJ2-1; D is undetermined. The germline gives CDR1 MNHNY, CDR2 SVGAGI (reference sequence). The CDR3 is made up of 12 amino acids. Trimming left V 2 bases short and J 4 bases short, with 3 bases between. CDR3 in amino acids: CASSYDYNEQFF. The CDR3 DNA is TGTGCCAGCAGTTACGATTACAATGAGCAGTTCTTC.

This chain joins TRBV6-6 and TRBJ2-2, with D tentatively TRBD1 or TRBD2 (5 bases each). The germline V gene has CDR1 MNHNY and CDR2 SVGAGI (reference sequence). The germline V and J ends were trimmed by 11 bases and 4 bases, with 14 bases remaining between them. The CDR3 runs to 13 residues. The CDR3 spells CAGGYSGTGELFF. In DNA form, the CDR3 reads TGTGCCGGGGGTTATTCTGGCACCGGGGAGCTGTTTTTT.

The rearrangement uses TRBV11-2 and TRBJ1-2; D ambiguous. Trimming removed 3 bases at V and 4 bases at J, with 12 bases between. CDR3 length: 14 amino acids. Germline values: CDR1 SGHAT, CDR2 FQNNGV. In DNA, the CDR3 is TGTGCCAGCAGCTTTCGTCCCACGGCCTATGGCTACACCTTC. Translation gives CASSFRPTAYGYTF.

The chain joins TRBV7-9 to TRBJ1-2; possibly TRBD1 for D (6 bases). This CDR3 has 15 residues. V lost 11 bases, J lost 1 base, and 20 bases lay in between. Germline CDR1 reads SEHNR; CDR2 reads FQNEAQ (reference sequence). The CDR3 region has the DNA TGTGCCGTAGAAAACCCGGGGGCGGGTAACTATGGCTACACCTTC. This codes for CAVENPGAGNYGYTF.

The gene calls are TRBV27 and TRBJ1-1; 7 bases match TRBD1. This CDR3 is 15 amino acids long. V lost 5 bases and J lost 6; bases outside the gene matches: 12. Germline V gene data show CDR1 as MNHEY and CDR2 as SMNVEV (reference sequence). CDR3 amino acids: CASSPREGARAEAFF. Written as DNA, the CDR3 is TGTGCCAGCAGTCCTAGGGAGGGGGCGAGAGCTGAAGCTTTCTTT.

This chain joins TRBV2 and TRBJ1-6; D is perhaps TRBD1 (6 bases). Germline CDR1 is SNHLY and CDR2 is FYNNEI. The CDR3 loop spans 14 amino acids. Trimming took off 6 bases at V and 8 bases at J, with 14 bases between the two ends. DNA for the CDR3: TGTGCCAGCAGAGACAGGAGACGGGATTCACCCCTCCACTTT. The encoded protein is CASRDRRRDSPLHF.